This passage covers 4 T cell receptor beta chains from one sample sequenced in a study of neurological immune-mediated disorders. TCRdb re-analysed the 5' RACE reads in MiXCR, keeping a single row per CDR3 protein. This sample yields fewer than 75,000 distinct CDR3 sequences, of which roughly 3.2% are seen a single time; 3% to 4% belongs to the top ten. The material sequenced was PBMCs. Source of these receptors: a man in his forties with multiple sclerosis.

This clonotype came up many times. This rearrangement joins TRBV5-1 to TRBJ2-3, with 9 bases lining up with TRBD1. Germline V gene sequence: CDR1 SGHRS, CDR2 YFSETQ. The V gene end was trimmed by 4 bases and the J gene end by 3 bases; junction bases not matched to a gene: 6. CDR3 length: 15 amino acids. The CDR3 loop reads CASSTQGQGTDTQYF. CDR3 DNA: TGCGCCAGCAGCACTCAGGGACAGGGAACAGATACGCAGTATTTT. The whole variable domain, remainder taken from reference TRBV5-1 and TRBJ2-3, is KAGVTQTPRYLIKTRGQQVTLSCSPISGHRSVSWYQQTPGQGLQFLFEYFSETQRNKGNFPGRFSGRQFSNSRSEMNVSTLELGDSALYLCASSTQGQGTDTQYFGPGTRLTVL.

This clonotype has at least ten counts. This chain uses TRBV10-3 with TRBJ2-1; possibly TRBD1 for D (6 bases). This CDR3 is 19 amino acids long. Germline assignment: CDR1 ENHRY and CDR2 SYGVKD. Trimming stripped 3 bases from V and 0 bases from J, with 21 bases between. Here the CDR3 DNA reads TGTGCCATCAGTGATCTCGACAGAAAGTTGGGGGCCTCCTACAATGAGCAGTTCTTC. This sequence encodes CAISDLDRKLGASYNEQFF.

The chain recombines TRBV7-8 with TRBJ1-5; 10 bases line up with TRBD1. V was pared by 5 bases and J by 4 bases, with 11 bases of the junction left unmatched. The length of the CDR3 is 17 residues. Germline-derived CDR1 and CDR2 are SGHVS and FQNEAQ. CDR3 bases: TGTGCCAGCAGCCCCGGCGGGGGACAGGGGATGAATCAGCCCCAGCATTTT. Protein product: CASSPGGGQGMNQPQHF. Looking up the rest from reference TRBV7-8 and TRBJ1-5 gives the full variable domain: GAGVSQSPRYKVAKRGQDVALRCDPISGHVSLFWYQQALGQGPEFLTYFQNEAQLDKSGLPSDRFFAERPEGSVSTLKIQRTQQEDSAVYLCASSPGGGQGMNQPQHFGDGTRLSIL.

Many counts were recorded for this clonotype. This sequence joins TRBV10-3 and TRBJ2-1, with 7 bases fitting TRBD2. V dropped 6 bases and J dropped 3; count of bases not matched to a gene: 8. CDR3 length: 15 residues. CDR1 and CDR2 (germline): ENHRY, SYGVKD. The CDR3 DNA is TGTGCCATCAGGGGGACTGAGCGGGACTACAATGAGCAGTTCTTC. Protein sequence: CAIRGTERDYNEQFF.